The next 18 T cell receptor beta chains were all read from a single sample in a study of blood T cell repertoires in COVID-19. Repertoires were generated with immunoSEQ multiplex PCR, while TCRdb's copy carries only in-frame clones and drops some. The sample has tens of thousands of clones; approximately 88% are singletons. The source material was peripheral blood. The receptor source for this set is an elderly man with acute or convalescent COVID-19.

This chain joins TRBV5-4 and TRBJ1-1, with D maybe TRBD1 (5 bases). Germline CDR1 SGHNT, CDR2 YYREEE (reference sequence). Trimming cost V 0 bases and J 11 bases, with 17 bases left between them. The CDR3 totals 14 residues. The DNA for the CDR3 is TGTGCCAGCAGCTTGGAGACGGGGGACTCGCTTGCTTTCTTT. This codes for CASSLETGDSLAFF.

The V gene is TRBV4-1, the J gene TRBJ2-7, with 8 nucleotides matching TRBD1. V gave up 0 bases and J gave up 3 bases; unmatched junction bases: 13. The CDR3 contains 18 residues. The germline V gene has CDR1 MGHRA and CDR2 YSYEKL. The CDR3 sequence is CASSQDGGRTGPFYEQYF. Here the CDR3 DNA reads TGCGCCAGCAGCCAAGATGGGGGTCGGACAGGGCCGTTCTACGAGCAGTACTTC.

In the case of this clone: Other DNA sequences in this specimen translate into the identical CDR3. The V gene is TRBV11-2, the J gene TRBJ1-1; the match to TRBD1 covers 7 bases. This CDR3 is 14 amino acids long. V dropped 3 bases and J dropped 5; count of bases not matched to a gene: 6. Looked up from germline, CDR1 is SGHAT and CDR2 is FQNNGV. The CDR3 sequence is CASSFLTGNTEAFF. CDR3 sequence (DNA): TGTGCCAGCAGCTTTCTGACAGGGAATACTGAAGCTTTCTTT.

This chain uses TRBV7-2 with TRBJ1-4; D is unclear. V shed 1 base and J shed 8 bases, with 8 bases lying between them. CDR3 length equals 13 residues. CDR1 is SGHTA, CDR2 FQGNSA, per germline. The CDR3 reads CASSLGVREKLFF. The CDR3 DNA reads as TGTGCCAGCAGCTTAGGCGTTAGAGAAAAACTGTTTTTT. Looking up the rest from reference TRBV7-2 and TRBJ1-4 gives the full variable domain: GAGVSQSPSNKVTEKGKDVELRCDPISGHTALYWYRQSLGQGLEFLIYFQGNSAPDKSGLPSDRFSAERTGGSVSTLTIQRTQQEDSAVYLCASSLGVREKLFFGSGTQLSVL.

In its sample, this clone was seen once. The CDR3 DNA is TGTGCCACCAGCTGGACTAGCTCGAACACCGGGGAGCTGTTTTTT. This codes for CATSWTSSNTGELFF. V usage is TRBV15 and J usage is TRBJ2-2, with 8 positions matching TRBD2. The V segment lost 5 bases and the J segment 0 bases; nucleotides outside the gene matches: 2. CDR1 and CDR2 (germline): LNHNV, YYDKDF (reference sequence). This CDR3 has 15 residues.

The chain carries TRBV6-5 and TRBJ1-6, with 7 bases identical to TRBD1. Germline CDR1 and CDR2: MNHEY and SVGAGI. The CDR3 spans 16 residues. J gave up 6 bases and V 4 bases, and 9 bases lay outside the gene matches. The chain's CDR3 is CASSSGRGAFNSPLHF. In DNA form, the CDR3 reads TGTGCCAGCAGTTCGGGCAGGGGGGCGTTTAATTCACCCCTCCACTTT.

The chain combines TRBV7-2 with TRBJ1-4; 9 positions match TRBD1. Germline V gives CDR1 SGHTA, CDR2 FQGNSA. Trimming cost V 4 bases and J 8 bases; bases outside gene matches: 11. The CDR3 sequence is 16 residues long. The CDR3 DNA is TGTGCCAGCAGCTCGCTTCAGGACAGGGGTCACGAAAAACTGTTTTTT. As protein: CASSSLQDRGHEKLFF.

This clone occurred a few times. The CDR3, as DNA: TGTGCCAGCACTCGCGTCTCCCGTGGCAATCACTCCTATAATTCACCCCTCCACTTT. Protein: CASTRVSRGNHSYNSPLHF. V usage is TRBV6-6 and J usage is TRBJ1-6; D is uncertain. Germline lookup yields CDR1 MNHNY and CDR2 SVGAGI (reference sequence). This CDR3 region has 19 residues. V was trimmed by 7 bases and J by 0 bases, leaving 22 bases between them.

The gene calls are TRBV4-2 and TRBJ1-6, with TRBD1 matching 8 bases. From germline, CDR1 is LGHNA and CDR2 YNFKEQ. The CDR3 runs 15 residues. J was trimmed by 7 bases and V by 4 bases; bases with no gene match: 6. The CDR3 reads CASSPERTGNSPLHF. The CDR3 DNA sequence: TGTGCCAGCAGCCCGGAGAGGACAGGGAATTCACCCCTCCACTTT.

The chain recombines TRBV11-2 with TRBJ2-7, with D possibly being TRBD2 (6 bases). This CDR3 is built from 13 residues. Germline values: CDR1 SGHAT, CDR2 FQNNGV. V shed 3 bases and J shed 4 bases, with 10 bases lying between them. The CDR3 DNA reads TGTGCCAGCAGCTTTCTGCGGGGTTACGAGCAGTACTTC. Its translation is CASSFLRGYEQYF.

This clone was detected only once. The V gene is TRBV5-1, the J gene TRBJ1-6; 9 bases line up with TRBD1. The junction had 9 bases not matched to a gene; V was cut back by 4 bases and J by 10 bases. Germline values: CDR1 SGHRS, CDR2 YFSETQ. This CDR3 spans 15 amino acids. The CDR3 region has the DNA TGCGCCAGCAGCCCAGGGACAGGGTCGGAGTCACCCCTCCACTTT. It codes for CASSPGTGSESPLHF.

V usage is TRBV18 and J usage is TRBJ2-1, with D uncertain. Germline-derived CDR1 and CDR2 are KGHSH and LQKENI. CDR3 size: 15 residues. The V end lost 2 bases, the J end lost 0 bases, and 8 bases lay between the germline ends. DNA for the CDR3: TGTGCCAGCTCACCAATCGCGGTCTCCTACAATGAGCAGTTCTTC. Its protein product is CASSPIAVSYNEQFF. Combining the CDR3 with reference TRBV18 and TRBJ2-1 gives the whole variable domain NAGVMQNPRHLVRRRGQEARLRCSPMKGHSHVYWYRQLPEEGLKFMVYLQKENIIDESGMPKERFSAEFPKEGPSILRIQQVVRGDSAAYFCASSPIAVSYNEQFFGPGTRLTVL.

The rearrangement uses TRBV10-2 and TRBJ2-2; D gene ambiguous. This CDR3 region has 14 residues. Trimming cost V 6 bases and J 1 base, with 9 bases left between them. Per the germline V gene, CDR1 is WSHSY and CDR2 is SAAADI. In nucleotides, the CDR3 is TGCGCCAGCAGGACAACAATGAACACCGGGGAGCTGTTTTTT. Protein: CASRTTMNTGELFF.

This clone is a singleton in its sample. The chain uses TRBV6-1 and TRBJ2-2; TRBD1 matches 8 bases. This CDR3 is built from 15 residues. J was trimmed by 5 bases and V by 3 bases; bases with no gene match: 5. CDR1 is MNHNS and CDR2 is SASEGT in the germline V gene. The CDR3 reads CASSDRTGRTGELFF. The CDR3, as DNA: TGTGCCAGCAGTGACCGGACAGGGCGGACCGGGGAGCTGTTTTTT.

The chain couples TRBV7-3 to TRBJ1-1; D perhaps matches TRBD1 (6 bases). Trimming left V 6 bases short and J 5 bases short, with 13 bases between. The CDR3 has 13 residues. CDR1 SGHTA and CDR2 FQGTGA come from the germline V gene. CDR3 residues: CASSNAGATEAFF. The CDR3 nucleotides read TGTGCCAGCAGTAACGCGGGGGCAACTGAAGCTTTCTTT.

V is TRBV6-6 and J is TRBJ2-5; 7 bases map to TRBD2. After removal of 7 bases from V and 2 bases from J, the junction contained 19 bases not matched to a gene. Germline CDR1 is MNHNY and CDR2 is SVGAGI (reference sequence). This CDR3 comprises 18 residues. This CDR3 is CASNRGREGLVSQETQYF. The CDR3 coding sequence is TGTGCCAGCAATCGAGGGAGGGAGGGCCTGGTGTCTCAAGAGACCCAGTACTTC.

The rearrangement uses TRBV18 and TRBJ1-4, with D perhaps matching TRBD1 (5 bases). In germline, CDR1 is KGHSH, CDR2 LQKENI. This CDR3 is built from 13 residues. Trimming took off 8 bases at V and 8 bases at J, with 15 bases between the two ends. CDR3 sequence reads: CASQGGGREKLFF. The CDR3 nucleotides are TGTGCCAGCCAAGGCGGGGGGAGAGAAAAACTGTTTTTT.

CDR3 nucleotide sequence: TGCGCCAGCAGCCATGGGGAAATAGCGGGGCTAAAAAACATTCAGTACTTC. Protein sequence: CASSHGEIAGLKNIQYF. V gene TRBV4-1 combines with J gene TRBJ2-4; 8 nucleotides align to TRBD2. The V and J ends lost 3 bases and 4 bases, in that order; junction bases with no gene match: 11. The CDR3 loop spans 17 amino acids. CDR1 MGHRA and CDR2 YSYEKL come from the germline V gene.